The sequence of this T cell receptor (beta chain) was determined in a study of blood T cells in healthy people across ages. Total RNA, at least 6 micrograms per sample, came from PBMCs. The CDR3 runs to 10 residues. CDR1 and CDR2 (germline): DFQATT, SNEGSKA (reference sequence). For this clonotype: The target antigen is unknown.

The study, taken as a whole, reports: Diversity was estimated from one million T cells, and these estimates were considered underestimates. Age advanced and TCR beta diversity per million T cells fell, roughly linearly.

A sample-barcoded 5' primer and a J-beta primer mix were used in a second PCR of roughly 7 to 11 cycles. Every cDNA molecule carried a tag from a template-switch adaptor bearing 12 random nucleotides. Using its own MiXCR run on the 5' RACE reads, TCRdb lists one record per CDR3 protein. This sample carries about 680,000 distinct CDR3 sequences, about half of them seen once, and the ten largest clones take around 32%. V is TRBV20-1 and J is TRBJ2-7; D is ambiguous. The sequenced sample was blood. The sequence came from a woman aged 60-75 years in good health. The CDR3 sequence is CAFLGHEQYF. The DNA of the CDR3 is TGCGCCTTTCTCGGCCACGAGCAGTACTTC.